This T cell receptor (beta chain) was identified in a study of identical twins. cDNA molecules carried unique molecular identifiers, and template switching added a universal primer site. One entry per CDR3 protein results from TCRdb running MiXCR on the 5' RACE reads. The sample consists of about 530,000 distinct CDR3 sequences, about a fifth of them appearing once. The CDR3 runs 16 residues. V shed 4 bases, J shed 4 bases, and the junction held 9 bases outside the gene matches. Germline CDR1 and CDR2: LGHNA and YNFKEQ. Healthy Caucasian donors formed the entire cohort. These data were likewise used in another study, on yellow fever vaccine responses in identical twins.

Sequencing was carried out using CD4+ T cells sorted from blood. The chain is built from TRBV4-2 and TRBJ2-2; 7 nucleotides line up with TRBD1. The sequence came from a woman aged 18-29 years in good health. This CDR3 reads CASSLPDRAGTGELFF. The CDR3 region has the DNA TGTGCCAGCAGCCTCCCAGACAGGGCGGGCACCGGGGAGCTGTTTTTT.